This T cell receptor beta chain comes out of a study of identical twins. This CDR3 has 13 amino acids. Trimming at V came to 4 bases and at J to 7 bases, leaving 5 bases not matched to a gene. The germline V gene encodes CDR1 MNHEY and CDR2 SVGAGI. Details on this clonotype: The antigen remains unidentified.

Unique molecular identifiers were present on cDNA, and template switching added a universal primer site. Using its own MiXCR run on the 5' RACE reads, TCRdb lists one record per CDR3 protein. The sample includes under 300,000 distinct CDR3 sequences, around 15% of them seen just once. Findings and limits, study-wide: For cord blood, abundant beta clonotypes had fewer insertions, unlike memory repertoires, which showed none. Zero-insertion analyses might be partly confounded by invariant T cells like MAIT and iNKT. For out-of-frame alpha sequences shared by twins, low generation probability was in excess.

This receptor was taken from a woman younger than 30 in good health. The gene calls are TRBV6-5 and TRBJ1-2; 8 bases align to TRBD1. What was sequenced was memory (CD45RO+) T cells sorted from blood. This CDR3 is CASSFGGTGGYTF. The CDR3, as DNA: TGTGCCAGCAGTTTTGGGGGGACAGGTGGCTACACCTTC.